The 30 T cell receptor beta chains below come from one sample, sequenced in a study of T cells in localized non-small cell lung cancer. TCRdb keeps only in-frame clones here, not all; method: immunoSEQ multiplex PCR. The data show roughly 16,000 clones, around four fifths seen once. Specimen: peripheral blood, collected before any cancer treatment. These receptors originate from a male donor aged 60 or older with stage III lung adenocarcinoma.

The chain uses TRBV5-6 and TRBJ2-4; TRBD2 is a possible D gene (6 bases). Germline-derived CDR1 and CDR2 are SGHDT and YYEEEE. The CDR3 runs 15 residues. V was shortened by 2 bases and J by 6 bases, with 15 bases between the two germline ends. The CDR3 here is CASSFRTEGGNIQYF. The CDR3 region has the DNA TGTGCCAGCAGCTTCAGGACGGAGGGAGGAAACATTCAGTACTTC. Variable domain in full (rest from reference TRBV5-6 and TRBJ2-4): DAGVTQSPTHLIKTRGQQVTLRCSPKSGHDTVSWYQQALGQGPQFIFQYYEEEERQRGNFPDRFSGHQFPNYSSELNVNALLLGDSALYLCASSFRTEGGNIQYFGAGTRLSVL.

The V gene is TRBV6-5, the J gene TRBJ1-2; possible D gene TRBD1, 5 bases. The CDR3 length is 15 residues. V lost 7 bases and J 4 bases, leaving 19 bases between the germline ends. CDR1 is MNHEY and CDR2 is SVGAGI in the germline V gene. As DNA, the CDR3 is TGTGCCAGCAACCAACTACCTGGGGCTGGCTATGGCTACACCTTC. It is translated as CASNQLPGAGYGYTF.

J is TRBJ2-7 and V is TRBV20-1, with 9 bases fitting TRBD1. Germline CDR1 is DFQATT and CDR2 is SNEGSKA (reference sequence). V gave up 7 bases and J gave up 5 bases; unmatched junction bases: 3. This CDR3 region has 11 residues. CDR3 DNA sequence: TGCAGTGTGGACAGGGGCGACGAGCAGTACTTC. Translating gives CSVDRGDEQYF.

J is TRBJ2-3 and V is TRBV5-1, with D maybe TRBD2 (6 bases). This CDR3 comprises 16 residues. Germline V gene data show CDR1 as SGHRS and CDR2 as YFSETQ. V was shortened by 0 bases and J by 5 bases, with 16 bases between the two germline ends. CDR3 nucleotides: TGCGCCAGCAGCTTGGCCCCCGGGACTGGAAGAGATACGCAGTATTTT. Protein: CASSLAPGTGRDTQYF.

J is TRBJ1-4 and V is TRBV5-1, with no clear D. The CDR3 spans 14 residues. The V end was cut by 0 bases, the J end by 10 bases, with 13 bases between. Germline V gene data show CDR1 as SGHRS and CDR2 as YFSETQ. In DNA form, the CDR3 reads TGCGCCAGCAGCTTGGCCGACGGTGGGAGAAAACTGTTTTTT. Translating it yields CASSLADGGRKLFF.

The chain couples TRBV5-6 to TRBJ2-5; the D call may be TRBD1 or TRBD2 (5 bases each). The J call is uncertain, as TRBJ2-7 better fits the DNA end. The CDR3 covers 14 residues. Germline loops: CDR1 SGHDT, CDR2 YYEEEE. The CDR3 here is CASSFGTGSYEQYF. The DNA for the CDR3 is TGTGCCAGCAGTTTTGGGACGGGGTCCTACGAGCAGTACTTC.

This chain connects TRBV9 to TRBJ2-1, with 8 bases fitting TRBD2. CDR1 and CDR2 from the germline V gene are SGDLS and YYNGEE. V gave up 4 bases and J gave up 1 base; unmatched junction bases: 4. This CDR3 has 15 residues. This chain's CDR3 is CASSYRGGSYNEQFF. In DNA, the CDR3 is TGTGCCAGCAGCTACCGGGGGGGATCCTACAATGAGCAGTTCTTC.

This sequence joins TRBV27 and TRBJ1-6; D gene ambiguous. The CDR3 is made up of 14 amino acids. V was trimmed by 6 bases and J by 4 bases, leaving 10 bases between them. CDR1 is MNHEY and CDR2 is SMNVEV in the germline V gene (reference sequence). CDR3 in amino acids: CASRRHEYNSPLHF. The DNA for the CDR3 is TGTGCCAGCAGACGACACGAGTATAATTCACCCCTCCACTTT.

The CDR3 bases are TGTGCCAGCAGTTCTACGGGACAGGGCTCACCCCTCCACTTT. Encoded protein: CASSSTGQGSPLHF. The chain recombines TRBV2 with TRBJ1-6, with TRBD1 identical over 9 bases. The CDR3 runs 14 residues. Germline trimming cut 5 bases from V and 10 bases from J; bases unmatched to any gene: 6. CDR1 and CDR2 from the germline V gene are SNHLY and FYNNEI.

This chain uses TRBV6-5 with TRBJ2-1, with 9 bases lining up with TRBD2. Trimming took 8 bases from V and 9 from J; bases not matched to a gene: 11. Per the germline V gene, CDR1 is MNHEY and CDR2 is SVGAGI. The CDR3 is 14 residues long. CDR3 amino acids: CASRRSGGVGEQFF. For the CDR3, the DNA is TGTGCCAGCCGTCGTAGCGGGGGAGTAGGTGAGCAGTTCTTC.

The CDR3 DNA reads as TGTGCCATCACCAAGGACAGGGGTGAAAAACTGTTTTTT. Protein sequence: CAITKDRGEKLFF. The chain has TRBV10-3 and TRBJ1-4, with TRBD1 matching over 9 bases. The CDR3 extends over 13 amino acids. V gave up 7 bases and J gave up 7 bases; unmatched junction bases: 4. Germline lookup yields CDR1 ENHRY and CDR2 SYGVKD.

V gene TRBV29-1 combines with J gene TRBJ1-2, with D unclear. CDR3 length: 11 residues. Trimming took off 4 bases at V and 4 bases at J, with 7 bases between the two ends. From germline, CDR1 is SQVTM and CDR2 ANQGSEA. CDR3 sequence (DNA): TGCAGCGTTGTAGAGGCCTATGGCTACACCTTC. As protein: CSVVEAYGYTF. Complete variable domain (other parts from reference TRBV29-1 and TRBJ1-2): SAVISQKPSRDICQRGTSLTIQCQVDSQVTMMFWYRQQPGQSLTLIATANQGSEATYESGFVIDKFPISRPNLTFSTLTVSNMSPEDSSIYLCSVVEAYGYTFGSGTRLTVV.

This clone was recorded a few times. The chain has TRBV5-1 and TRBJ1-2; D unresolved. The ends were cut back, 4 bases at V and 7 bases at J, with 14 bases in the middle. The length of the CDR3 is 13 residues. Germline loops: CDR1 SGHRS, CDR2 YFSETQ. This CDR3 reads CASSADNNPGYTF. The DNA of the CDR3 is TGCGCCAGCAGCGCAGACAATAATCCTGGCTACACCTTC.

The chain couples TRBV18 to TRBJ2-3; the match to TRBD2 covers 13 bases. Germline V gene data show CDR1 as KGHSH and CDR2 as LQKENI. This CDR3 contains 17 residues. The V gene end was trimmed by 0 bases and the J gene end by 0 bases; junction bases not matched to a gene: 0. The DNA of the CDR3 is TGTGCCAGCTCACCACCGGGACTAGCGGGGAGCACAGATACGCAGTATTTT. Amino acid sequence: CASSPPGLAGSTDTQYF.

This clone was picked up a small number of times. The J gene is TRBJ2-1, the V gene TRBV5-1, with TRBD2 matching over 10 bases. The CDR3 has 16 amino acids. Per the germline V gene, CDR1 is SGHRS and CDR2 is YFSETQ. V lost 2 bases, J lost 3 bases, and 5 bases stayed unmatched. The CDR3 here is CASSLYSGGFYNEQFF. CDR3 sequence (DNA): TGCGCCAGCAGCTTATATAGCGGGGGGTTCTACAATGAGCAGTTCTTC. The full variable domain, rest sourced from reference TRBV5-1 and TRBJ2-1, is KAGVTQTPRYLIKTRGQQVTLSCSPISGHRSVSWYQQTPGQGLQFLFEYFSETQRNKGNFPGRFSGRQFSNSRSEMNVSTLELGDSALYLCASSLYSGGFYNEQFFGPGTRLTVL.

The chain combines TRBV6-1 with TRBJ2-2, with D perhaps matching TRBD2 (5 bases). The CDR3 totals 14 residues. The V end was cut by 6 bases, the J end by 4 bases, with 12 bases between. The germline CDR1 and CDR2 sequences are MNHNS and SASEGT. The CDR3: CASRGSVGTGELFF. CDR3 bases: TGTGCCAGCAGAGGGAGTGTCGGCACCGGGGAGCTGTTTTTT.

The chain carries TRBV19 and TRBJ1-1; D unresolved. Per the germline V gene, CDR1 is LNHDA and CDR2 is SQIVND (reference sequence). CDR3 length: 18 amino acids. V was pared by 0 bases and J by 1 base, with 18 bases between. Here the CDR3 reads CASSIDLLGPGQNTEAFF. The CDR3 coding sequence is TGTGCCAGTAGTATAGATCTCTTGGGTCCCGGGCAGAACACTGAAGCTTTCTTT.

V usage is TRBV5-5 and J usage is TRBJ1-1; D might be TRBD1 (5 bases). This CDR3 contains 15 residues. Germline loops: CDR1 SGHKS, CDR2 YYEKEE (reference sequence). Trimming took 1 base from V and 1 from J, leaving 11 bases between them. The CDR3 DNA is TGTGCCAGCAGCTTGAGGGGAGGTTCGAACACTGAAGCTTTCTTT. Amino acids: CASSLRGGSNTEAFF.

The chain employs TRBV29-1 and TRBJ1-1, with D possibly being TRBD1 (6 bases). Germline loops: CDR1 SQVTM, CDR2 ANQGSEA. Trimming cost V 7 bases and J 0 bases, with 9 bases left between them. The CDR3 is 12 residues long. DNA for the CDR3: TGCAGCGGACAGGACCTGAACACTGAAGCTTTCTTT. The encoded protein is CSGQDLNTEAFF.

The chain has TRBV5-4 and TRBJ1-4, with D possibly being TRBD1 (5 bases). Germline V gene lookup returns CDR1 SGHNT and CDR2 YYREEE (reference sequence). Between the trimmed V and J ends, which lost 0 bases and 5 bases, there was a span of 14 bases. This CDR3 contains 16 residues. CDR3 loop: CASSLGGGSLNEKLFF. The CDR3 DNA reads TGTGCCAGCAGCTTGGGGGGCGGATCCCTAAATGAAAAACTGTTTTTT.

The rearrangement links TRBV5-4 to TRBJ2-5, with 12 bases matching TRBD1. Germline CDR1 SGHNT, CDR2 YYREEE (reference sequence). CDR3 size: 17 residues. V shed 2 bases and J 5 bases; nucleotides not matched to a gene: 10. CDR3 residues: CASSLKTGTGGGETQYF. DNA of the CDR3: TGTGCCAGCAGCTTAAAAACCGGGACAGGGGGCGGGGAGACCCAGTACTTC.

This chain uses TRBV11-1 with TRBJ1-2; D might be TRBD1 (5 bases). V shed 5 bases and J shed 0 bases, with 13 bases lying between them. The germline V gene encodes CDR1 SGHAT and CDR2 FQDESV (reference sequence). This CDR3 is 15 amino acids long. The CDR3 sequence: CASSPRDAANYGYTF. CDR3 bases: TGTGCCAGCAGCCCCCGGGACGCCGCTAACTATGGCTACACCTTC.

V usage is TRBV9 and J usage is TRBJ2-1; 8 positions agree with TRBD2. Germline trimming cut 3 bases from V and 10 bases from J; bases unmatched to any gene: 18. In germline, CDR1 is SGDLS, CDR2 YYNGEE. The CDR3 totals 17 residues. The CDR3 sequence is CASSGPPGGGASREQFF. The CDR3, as DNA: TGTGCCAGCAGCGGGCCCCCGGGAGGGGGGGCCAGTCGAGAGCAGTTCTTC. The complete variable domain, with remaining parts taken from reference TRBV9 and TRBJ2-1, reads DSGVTQTPKHLITATGQRVTLRCSPRSGDLSVYWYQQSLDQGLQFLIQYYNGEERAKGNILERFSAQQFPDLHSELNLSSLELGDSALYFCASSGPPGGGASREQFFGPGTRLTVL.

The rearrangement joins TRBV11-3 to TRBJ2-1, with D perhaps being TRBD1 or TRBD2 (5 bases each). Trimming left V 1 base short and J 8 bases short, with 21 bases between. Germline V CDR1 and CDR2: SGHNT, YENEEA. The CDR3 sequence is 17 residues long. The CDR3 sequence is CASSLGGPLERGDEQFF. The CDR3 nucleotides are TGTGCCAGCAGCTTAGGGGGACCTCTTGAACGAGGGGATGAGCAGTTCTTC.

This clone appeared a few times. This chain connects TRBV9 to TRBJ1-3; 8 bases line up with TRBD1. This CDR3 is 14 amino acids long. The V gene end was trimmed by 6 bases and the J gene end by 3 bases; junction bases not matched to a gene: 5. From germline, CDR1 is SGDLS and CDR2 YYNGEE. The CDR3 loop is CASNTGGNGNTIYF. CDR3 nucleotide sequence: TGTGCCAGCAATACAGGGGGTAATGGAAACACCATATATTTT.

The chain recombines TRBV18 with TRBJ2-7; 11 bases match TRBD1. Germline V CDR1 and CDR2: KGHSH, LQKENI. The V segment lost 6 bases and the J segment 3 bases; nucleotides outside the gene matches: 7. CDR3 length: 15 residues. The CDR3 reads CASSPGTGGSYEQYF. In DNA form, the CDR3 reads TGTGCCAGCTCTCCCGGGACAGGGGGTAGCTACGAGCAGTACTTC. Drawing the rest from reference TRBV18 and TRBJ2-7, the complete variable domain is NAGVMQNPRHLVRRRGQEARLRCSPMKGHSHVYWYRQLPEEGLKFMVYLQKENIIDESGMPKERFSAEFPKEGPSILRIQQVVRGDSAAYFCASSPGTGGSYEQYFGPGTRLTVT.

This clone has just a few counts. This rearrangement joins TRBV10-1 to TRBJ2-1, with 12 bases fitting TRBD1. The germline CDR1 and CDR2 sequences are WNHNN and SYGVQD (reference sequence). This CDR3 has 16 residues. V lost 5 bases to trimming and J lost 6 bases; unmatched junction nucleotides: 8. The CDR3 protein is CASSYLRDRGLNEQFF. The CDR3 DNA reads TGCGCCAGCAGTTATCTTCGGGACAGGGGGCTCAATGAGCAGTTCTTC.

This rearrangement joins TRBV5-1 to TRBJ1-2; tentatively, D is TRBD1 (6 bases). Germline CDR1 reads SGHRS; CDR2 reads YFSETQ. Trimming shortened V by 0 bases and J by 5 bases, and 8 bases separated the two germline ends. The length of the CDR3 is 13 residues. For the CDR3, the DNA is TGCGCCAGCAGCTTGGGGGACACGTATGGCTACACCTTC. Residues: CASSLGDTYGYTF.

This chain connects TRBV5-4 to TRBJ1-2; D possibly corresponds to TRBD1 (5 bases). Germline assignment: CDR1 SGHNT and CDR2 YYREEE (reference sequence). V dropped 0 bases and J dropped 5 bases, with 8 bases sitting between them. The CDR3 is 13 amino acids. The CDR3 reads CASSLVGGYGYTF. The CDR3 DNA is TGTGCCAGCAGCTTGGTGGGGGGTTATGGCTACACCTTC.

The table lists this clone with a count of one. J is TRBJ2-1 and V is TRBV30; tentatively, D is TRBD1 (6 bases). V lost 4 bases, J lost 4 bases, and 11 bases lay in between. CDR3 length: 13 residues. Germline V CDR1 and CDR2: GTSNPN, SVGIG (reference sequence). The CDR3 DNA reads as TGTGCCTGGACGCAGGGGATTTACAATGAGCAGTTCTTC. It is translated as CAWTQGIYNEQFF.